Listed below are T cell receptor beta chains from one sample, sequenced in a study of siplizumab effects on memory and regulatory T cells. Clones were sequenced by immunoSEQ multiplex PCR, and TCRdb holds only the in-frame ones, with some missing. This sample has 100,000 to 120,000 clones, with over 85% found just once. Specimen: CD4+ T cells sorted from blood. These receptors were collected from a human donor in good health. Both conserved end residues are part of each CDR3. The D gene is left open where the match is weak. Clone size appears in some rows only: once, few, many, or a class for an expanded clone.

CDR3aa	CDR3nt	abundance	d_gene	j_gene	v_gene
CAISESPTTLYEQYF	TGTGCCATCAGTGAGTCGCCGACTACCTTATACGAGCAGTACTTC	NA	NA	TRBJ2-7	TRBV10-3
CASSPRGGSNEKLFF	TGTGCCAGCAGCCCAAGGGGGGGGAGTAATGAAAAACTGTTTTTT	NA	NA	TRBJ1-4	TRBV11-2
CASSEGNSPLHF	TGTGCCAGCAGTGAAGGTAATTCACCCCTCCACTTT	NA	NA	TRBJ1-6	TRBV6-1
CASRGRQGGGEKLFF	TGTGCCAGTAGGGGGCGACAGGGCGGTGGAGAAAAACTGTTTTTT	NA	TRBD1	TRBJ1-4	TRBV19
CASRALAGIDNEQFF	TGTGCCAGCAGAGCCCTAGCGGGCATAGACAATGAGCAGTTCTTC	NA	TRBD2	TRBJ2-1	TRBV2
CASSQTAYRSIQQYF	TGTGCCAGCAGTCAGACAGCCTATCGATCTATCCAGCAGTACTTC	NA	NA	TRBJ2-5	TRBV6-5
CASSLGGWSTGELFF	TGTGCCAGCAGTTTGGGGGGGTGGAGCACCGGGGAGCTGTTTTTT	NA	TRBD2	TRBJ2-2	TRBV28
CASSEPSTDTQYF	TGCGCCAGCAGTGAGCCGAGCACAGATACGCAGTATTTT	NA	NA	TRBJ2-3	TRBV10-1
CASKQGPQRYEQYF	TGTGCCAGCAAGCAGGGGCCCCAGCGGTACGAGCAGTACTTC	NA	NA	TRBJ2-7	TRBV28
CASSLGERGPYEQYF	TGTGCCAGCAGCCTCGGGGAGCGGGGGCCATACGAGCAGTACTTC	once	TRBD2	TRBJ2-7	TRBV6-5